The 29 T cell receptor beta chains in this list originate from one sample, sequenced in a study of blood T cell repertoires in COVID-19. Sequencing used immunoSEQ multiplex PCR; TCRdb keeps in-frame clones, though not all of them. The data contain about 410,000 clones, about 90% of them singletons. Source material: PBMCs or T cells enriched from blood (not recorded which). These receptors originate from a man between 18 and 29 years old who had recovered from COVID-19.

The chain combines TRBV5-1 with TRBJ2-1; D not certain. V was clipped by 4 bases and J by 0 bases, with 11 bases between them. The CDR3 is 15 residues long. CDR1 is SGHRS and CDR2 is YFSETQ in the germline V gene. Here the CDR3 DNA reads TGCGCCAGCAGCCCTTCATCCAGCTCCTACAATGAGCAGTTCTTC. This encodes CASSPSSSSYNEQFF.

This chain joins TRBV3-1 (or the pseudogene TRBV3-2) and TRBJ1-1; D perhaps matches TRBD1 (5 bases). The CDR3 runs 15 residues. Looked up from germline, CDR1 is LGHDT and CDR2 is YNNKEL (reference sequence). Trimming took 4 bases from V and 3 from J, leaving 15 bases between them. CDR3: CASSLALGEDTEAFF. CDR3 nucleotide sequence: TGTGCCAGCAGCCTAGCACTGGGGGAGGACACTGAAGCTTTCTTT.

The chain recombines TRBV5-1 with TRBJ2-3; maybe TRBD1 (5 bases). CDR3 length equals 17 residues. Per the germline V gene, CDR1 is SGHRS and CDR2 is YFSETQ. V was trimmed by 3 bases and J by 0 bases, leaving 17 bases between them. The CDR3 protein is CASSSATGAGSTDTQYF. CDR3 nucleotide sequence: TGCGCCAGCAGCTCCGCTACTGGGGCCGGTAGCACAGATACGCAGTATTTT.

The V gene is TRBV3-1 (or the pseudogene TRBV3-2), the J gene TRBJ2-1; D is unresolved. V lost 1 base, J lost 6 bases, and 16 bases lay in between. The CDR3 runs to 16 residues. In germline, CDR1 is LGHDT, CDR2 YNNKEL (reference sequence). The CDR3 protein is CASSQGSPSRSNEQFF. DNA for the CDR3: TGTGCCAGCAGCCAAGGTAGCCCAAGTCGTAGCAATGAGCAGTTCTTC.

This chain links TRBV30 with TRBJ1-2; 10 nucleotides line up with TRBD1. V trimming: 5 bases; J trimming: 7 bases; junction bases outside the gene matches: 10. Germline V gene lookup returns CDR1 GTSNPN and CDR2 SVGIG (reference sequence). The CDR3 loop spans 14 amino acids. The CDR3 is CAWSGTGVRAGYTF. CDR3 coding DNA: TGTGCCTGGTCGGGGACAGGGGTCCGTGCTGGCTACACCTTC.

The sample holds one count of this clone. The chain couples TRBV14 to TRBJ2-7; the D gene is possibly TRBD2 (6 bases). Germline V CDR1 and CDR2: SGHDN, FVKESK. The CDR3 has 13 amino acids. Trimming took off 3 bases at V and 12 bases at J, with 18 bases between the two ends. CDR3 protein: CASSQVPSGLSYF. CDR3 DNA sequence: TGTGCCAGCAGCCAGGTACCAAGCGGGCTATCGTACTTC.

CDR3 amino acids: CASSLLGGSYEQYF. In nucleotides, the CDR3 is TGTGCCAGCAGCCTCTTGGGGGGCTCCTACGAGCAGTACTTC. This chain connects TRBV27 to TRBJ2-7; perhaps TRBD2 as D (6 bases). The CDR3 consists of 14 residues. Germline V gives CDR1 MNHEY, CDR2 SMNVEV (reference sequence). Trimming removed 6 bases at V and 0 bases at J, with 12 bases between.

The V call is TRBV19, the J call TRBJ1-6; TRBD1 aligns across 7 bases. V lost 8 bases and J lost 8; bases outside the gene matches: 9. Germline CDR1 LNHDA, CDR2 SQIVND (reference sequence). This CDR3 contains 14 residues. The CDR3 region has the DNA TGTGCCAGTCACGCCAGACAGGGCGATTCACCCCTCCACTTT. Its protein product is CASHARQGDSPLHF.

The V gene is TRBV7-8, the J gene TRBJ2-1; a possible D gene is TRBD2 (7 bases). Germline lookup yields CDR1 SGHVS and CDR2 FQNEAQ. The CDR3 covers 15 residues. V dropped 5 bases and J dropped 5 bases, with 16 bases sitting between them. The CDR3 loop reads CASSREGGRDNEQFF. The CDR3 nucleotides read TGTGCCAGCAGCCGTGAGGGGGGGAGGGACAATGAGCAGTTCTTC. Full variable domain (rest looked up from reference TRBV7-8 and TRBJ2-1): GAGVSQSPRYKVAKRGQDVALRCDPISGHVSLFWYQQALGQGPEFLTYFQNEAQLDKSGLPSDRFFAERPEGSVSTLKIQRTQQEDSAVYLCASSREGGRDNEQFFGPGTRLTVL.

The chain has TRBV5-5 and TRBJ1-4; D is ambiguous. Germline CDR1 is SGHKS and CDR2 is YYEKEE (reference sequence). The length of the CDR3 is 15 residues. The V and J ends lost 4 bases and 5 bases respectively, with 15 bases between them. The CDR3 is CASSLGPEGNEKLFF. CDR3 coding DNA: TGTGCCAGCAGCCTAGGGCCCGAGGGAAATGAAAAACTGTTTTTT.

The V gene is TRBV3-1 (or the pseudogene TRBV3-2), the J gene TRBJ2-5; TRBD2 matches 8 bases. The germline gives CDR1 LGHDT, CDR2 YNNKEL (reference sequence). The CDR3 totals 16 residues. V shed 1 base, J shed 4 bases, and the junction held 8 bases outside the gene matches. In DNA form, the CDR3 reads TGTGCCAGCAGCCAAGCGGCAGCGGGAGTGGCAGAGACCCAGTACTTC. Amino acid sequence: CASSQAAAGVAETQYF.

The J gene is TRBJ2-5, the V gene TRBV3-1 (or the pseudogene TRBV3-2); D gene ambiguous. The length of the CDR3 is 15 residues. The germline gives CDR1 LGHDT, CDR2 YNNKEL (reference sequence). V lost 0 bases and J lost 3, with 11 bases in between. Here the CDR3 DNA reads TGTGCCAGCAGCCAAGAGCAGGAAGACAAAGAGACCCAGTACTTC. Protein sequence: CASSQEQEDKETQYF.

The rearrangement uses TRBV9 and TRBJ1-4; TRBD1 aligns across 8 bases. CDR1 and CDR2 (germline): SGDLS, YYNGEE. CDR3 length: 14 residues. V was clipped by 3 bases and J by 6 bases; unmatched bases: 4. The CDR3 loop reads CASSAAGGDEKLFF. The CDR3 DNA is TGTGCCAGCAGCGCAGCAGGGGGCGATGAAAAACTGTTTTTT.

This clone has more than one count but fewer than ten. The chain recombines TRBV6-4 with TRBJ1-4; perhaps TRBD1 as D (5 bases). The germline V and J ends were trimmed by 0 bases and 4 bases, with 27 bases remaining between them. Germline V gene sequence: CDR1 MRHNA, CDR2 SNTAGT. The CDR3 totals 21 residues. As DNA, the CDR3 is TGTGCCAGCAGTGACTCGAATGACTCGGGGGGGAACCTACACTATAATGAAAAACTGTTTTTT. Translated: CASSDSNDSGGNLHYNEKLFF.

J is TRBJ1-3 and V is TRBV18, with 8 bases lining up with TRBD1. CDR3 length: 17 amino acids. With 4 bases clipped from V and 1 base from J, the junction kept 9 bases outside the gene matches. Germline V gene sequence: CDR1 KGHSH, CDR2 LQKENI. The CDR3 sequence: CASSLRQGIRSGNTIYF. CDR3 coding DNA: TGTGCCAGCTCACTACGACAGGGGATTCGGTCTGGAAACACCATATATTTT.

V and J are TRBV30 and TRBJ2-5; 12 nucleotides match TRBD2. V trimming: 5 bases; J trimming: 5 bases; junction bases outside the gene matches: 15. The CDR3 runs to 17 residues. Germline assignment: CDR1 GTSNPN and CDR2 SVGIG (reference sequence). The CDR3, as DNA: TGTGCCTGGGCCCCCTGGGCTAGCGGGAGGGCCGAGGAGACCCAGTACTTC. Translated: CAWAPWASGRAEETQYF.

The chain uses TRBV27 and TRBJ2-7; D perhaps matches TRBD1 (5 bases). V lost 5 bases and J 5 bases, leaving 10 bases between the germline ends. The CDR3 runs to 12 residues. From germline, CDR1 is MNHEY and CDR2 SMNVEV (reference sequence). The CDR3 spells CASSLQGHEQYF. The CDR3, as DNA: TGTGCCAGCAGTCTCCAGGGCCACGAGCAGTACTTC.

The chain joins TRBV28 to TRBJ1-2; D possibly corresponds to TRBD1 (6 bases). The CDR3 totals 17 residues. Per the germline V gene, CDR1 is MDHEN and CDR2 is SYDVKM. V lost 7 bases, J lost 4 bases, and 25 bases lay in between. The CDR3 DNA follows: TGTGCCAGCAAAGGGACGGCCTCGGCAGGGGCCACCTATGGCTACACCTTC. It codes for CASKGTASAGATYGYTF.

The chain recombines TRBV5-4 with TRBJ2-1; 8 nucleotides line up with TRBD2. Germline V gene data show CDR1 as SGHNT and CDR2 as YYREEE (reference sequence). The CDR3 consists of 13 residues. Trimming removed 1 base from V and 8 bases from J; junction bases left unmatched: 2. For the CDR3, the DNA is TGTGCCAGCAGCTTGATCGGGGGGGATGAGCAGTTCTTC. Its translation: CASSLIGGDEQFF.

V usage is TRBV10-1 and J usage is TRBJ1-1; D gene uncertain. V gave up 7 bases and J gave up 5 bases, with 14 bases separating them. From germline, CDR1 is WNHNN and CDR2 SYGVQD (reference sequence). This CDR3 contains 13 residues. The CDR3 protein is CASKKSRGTEAFF. Written as DNA, the CDR3 is TGCGCCAGCAAAAAGTCCCGGGGTACTGAAGCTTTCTTT.

The rearrangement joins TRBV7-3 to TRBJ2-3; 12 nucleotides line up with TRBD2. The V and J ends lost 5 bases and 7 bases, in that order; junction bases with no gene match: 10. The CDR3 runs to 16 residues. The germline gives CDR1 SGHTA, CDR2 FQGTGA. DNA for the CDR3: TGTGCCAGCAGCCCCGCGTCTAGCGGGAGGGCTTATACGCAGTATTTT. It yields the protein CASSPASSGRAYTQYF.

The chain carries TRBV11-2 and TRBJ2-1; tentatively, D is TRBD2 (5 bases). Germline CDR1 is SGHAT and CDR2 is FQNNGV. The CDR3 spans 17 residues. Trimming removed 5 bases from V and 0 bases from J, with 17 bases in between. The CDR3: CASSHSSGIYSYNEQFF. The CDR3 nucleotides read TGTGCCAGCAGCCACTCGTCCGGGATATACTCCTACAATGAGCAGTTCTTC.

The chain carries TRBV2 and TRBJ2-1, with unresolved D. Germline-derived CDR1 and CDR2 are SNHLY and FYNNEI. This CDR3 is 13 amino acids long. V lost 10 bases and J 6 bases, leaving 16 bases between the germline ends. The CDR3 DNA sequence: TGTGCCAACCTTCCTCCGTCGGGCAATGAGCAGTTCTTC. It specifies CANLPPSGNEQFF.

The rearrangement joins TRBV11-2 to TRBJ2-5; 11 positions match TRBD2. Germline V gene data show CDR1 as SGHAT and CDR2 as FQNNGV. The junction had 3 bases not matched to a gene; V was cut back by 5 bases and J by 4 bases. CDR3 size: 14 residues. CDR3 DNA sequence: TGTGCCAGCAGCCCAGGGACTAGCGGAGAGACCCAGTACTTC. Its translation: CASSPGTSGETQYF. Using reference TRBV11-2 and TRBJ2-5 for the parts outside the CDR3, the full variable domain is EAGVAQSPRYKIIEKRQSVAFWCNPISGHATLYWYQQILGQGPKLLIQFQNNGVVDDSQLPKDRFSAERLKGVDSTLKIQPAKLEDSAVYLCASSPGTSGETQYFGPGTRLLVL.

CDR3 protein: CASSPQQRQDLYEQYF. CDR3 DNA: TGTGCCAGCAGCCCCCAACAAAGACAGGATCTCTACGAGCAGTACTTC. The chain has TRBV9 and TRBJ2-7, with TRBD1 as a possible D gene (6 bases). Germline V gives CDR1 SGDLS, CDR2 YYNGEE. This CDR3 has 16 amino acids. Between the trimmed V and J ends, which lost 4 bases and 3 bases, there was a span of 20 bases.

This chain connects TRBV6-5 to TRBJ1-4; 7 bases align to TRBD1. CDR3 size: 14 residues. The trim removed 6 bases at V and 4 bases at J, leaving 5 bases unmatched. Germline lookup yields CDR1 MNHEY and CDR2 SVGAGI. CDR3 protein: CASSPGGNNEKLFF. CDR3 coding DNA: TGTGCCAGCAGCCCAGGGGGGAATAATGAAAAACTGTTTTTT.

The chain joins TRBV6-5 to TRBJ2-1, with 9 bases lining up with TRBD1. The CDR3 has 14 residues. Looked up from germline, CDR1 is MNHEY and CDR2 is SVGAGI. Trimming at V came to 6 bases and at J to 9 bases, leaving 9 bases not matched to a gene. The CDR3 bases are TGTGCCAGCAGGACCGGGACAGGGAATGCTGAGCAGTTCTTC. This sequence encodes CASRTGTGNAEQFF.

This chain connects TRBV2 to TRBJ1-6; 10 bases are a match to TRBD1. CDR1 and CDR2 (germline): SNHLY, FYNNEI. The V gene end was trimmed by 6 bases and the J gene end by 6 bases; junction bases not matched to a gene: 8. The CDR3 length is 16 residues. CDR3 coding DNA: TGTGCCAGCAGATCCGGGACAGGGGTTTCTAATTCACCCCTCCACTTT. It yields the protein CASRSGTGVSNSPLHF.

V gene TRBV9 combines with J gene TRBJ2-7, with 7 bases that match TRBD1. The CDR3 runs to 15 residues. With V trimmed by 0 bases and J by 0 bases, 3 bases remained unmatched. Germline V gene lookup returns CDR1 SGDLS and CDR2 YYNGEE. CDR3 sequence: CASSVEDRVSYEQYF. The CDR3 region has the DNA TGTGCCAGCAGCGTAGAAGACAGGGTCTCCTACGAGCAGTACTTC.